This record concerns one TCR beta chain sequence. Germline loops: CDR1 SGDLS, CDR2 YYNGEE. This CDR3 has 15 amino acids. V was trimmed by 3 bases and J by 4 bases, leaving 13 bases between them. The record originates from a study of OX40 agonist ivuxolimab in advanced cancers. Generated by immunoSEQ multiplex PCR, the TCRdb table keeps only in-frame clones and is missing some. The sample lists about 79,000 clones, 92% occurring once. The sequenced sample was CD4+ or CD8+ T cells sorted from blood, obtained in a trial of the OX40 agonist ivuxolimab. The chain couples TRBV9 to TRBJ2-2; a possible D gene is TRBD1 (6 bases). This sequence was found in an adult with an advanced solid tumor such as melanoma, head and neck, liver or kidney cancer. Here the CDR3 reads CASSATGLITGELFF. In DNA form, the CDR3 reads TGTGCCAGCAGCGCTACAGGGTTGATCACCGGGGAGCTGTTTTTT.